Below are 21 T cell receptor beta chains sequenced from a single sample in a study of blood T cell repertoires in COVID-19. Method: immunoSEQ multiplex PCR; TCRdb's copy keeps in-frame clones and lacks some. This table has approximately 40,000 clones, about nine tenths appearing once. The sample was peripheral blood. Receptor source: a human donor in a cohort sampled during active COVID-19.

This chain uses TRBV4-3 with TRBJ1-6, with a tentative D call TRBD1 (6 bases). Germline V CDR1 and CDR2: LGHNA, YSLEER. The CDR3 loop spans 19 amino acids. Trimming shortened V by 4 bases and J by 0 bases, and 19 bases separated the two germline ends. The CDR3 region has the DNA TGCGCCAGCAGCCGCGGTCAGTCAACAGGGAGCTCCTATAATTCACCCCTCCACTTT. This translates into CASSRGQSTGSSYNSPLHF.

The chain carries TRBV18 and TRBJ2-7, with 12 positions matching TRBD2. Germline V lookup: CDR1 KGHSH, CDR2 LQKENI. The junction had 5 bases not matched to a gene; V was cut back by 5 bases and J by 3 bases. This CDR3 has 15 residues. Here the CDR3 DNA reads TGTGCCAGCTCAGCCCTAGCGGGAGGGCTCTACGAGCAGTACTTC. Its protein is CASSALAGGLYEQYF. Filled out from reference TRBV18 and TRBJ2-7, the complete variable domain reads NAGVMQNPRHLVRRRGQEARLRCSPMKGHSHVYWYRQLPEEGLKFMVYLQKENIIDESGMPKERFSAEFPKEGPSILRIQQVVRGDSAAYFCASSALAGGLYEQYFGPGTRLTVT.

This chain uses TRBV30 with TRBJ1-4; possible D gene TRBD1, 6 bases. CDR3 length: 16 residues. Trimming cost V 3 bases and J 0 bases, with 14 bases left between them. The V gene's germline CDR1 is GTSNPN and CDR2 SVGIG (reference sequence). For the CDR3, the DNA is TGTGCCTGGAGAGCCTCTACAGGGTCAACTAATGAAAAACTGTTTTTT. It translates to CAWRASTGSTNEKLFF.

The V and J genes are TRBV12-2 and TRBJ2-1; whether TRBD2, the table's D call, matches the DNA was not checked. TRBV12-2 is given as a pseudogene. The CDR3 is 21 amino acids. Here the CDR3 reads CASRSPTSGRETLSSYNEQFF. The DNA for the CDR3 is TGTGCAAGTCGCTCCCCGACTAGCGGGAGAGAAACCCTGAGCTCCTACAATGAGCAGTTCTTC.

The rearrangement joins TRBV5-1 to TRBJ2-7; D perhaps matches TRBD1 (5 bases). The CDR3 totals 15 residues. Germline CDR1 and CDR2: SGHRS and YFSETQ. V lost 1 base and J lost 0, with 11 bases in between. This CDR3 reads CASSLSSQGSYEQYF. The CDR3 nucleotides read TGCGCCAGCAGCTTGTCCTCGCAGGGCTCCTACGAGCAGTACTTC.

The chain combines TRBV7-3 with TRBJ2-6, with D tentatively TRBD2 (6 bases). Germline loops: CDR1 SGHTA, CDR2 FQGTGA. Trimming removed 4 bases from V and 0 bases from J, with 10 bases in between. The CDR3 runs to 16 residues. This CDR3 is CASSSRGSSGANVLTF. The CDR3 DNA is TGTGCCAGCAGCTCACGGGGGAGCTCTGGGGCCAACGTCCTGACTTTC.

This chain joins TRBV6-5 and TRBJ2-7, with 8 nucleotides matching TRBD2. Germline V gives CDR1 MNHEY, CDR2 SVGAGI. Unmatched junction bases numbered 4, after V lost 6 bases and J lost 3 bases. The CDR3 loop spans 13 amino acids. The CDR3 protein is CASSLGTSYEQYF. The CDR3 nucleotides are TGTGCCAGCAGCCTCGGGACTAGCTACGAGCAGTACTTC.

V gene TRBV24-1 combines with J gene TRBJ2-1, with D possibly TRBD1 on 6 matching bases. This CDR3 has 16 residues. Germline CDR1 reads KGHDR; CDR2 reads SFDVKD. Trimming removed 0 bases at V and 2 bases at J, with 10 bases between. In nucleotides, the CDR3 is TGTGCCACCAGTGATTTGCGACCAGGGGCCTACAATGAGCAGTTCTTC. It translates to CATSDLRPGAYNEQFF.

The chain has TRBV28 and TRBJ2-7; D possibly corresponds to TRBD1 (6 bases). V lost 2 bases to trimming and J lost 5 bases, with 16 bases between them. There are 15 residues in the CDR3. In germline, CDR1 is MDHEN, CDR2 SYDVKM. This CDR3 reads CASSLVGQGSNEQYF. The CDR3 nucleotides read TGTGCCAGCAGTTTAGTTGGGCAGGGGTCCAACGAGCAGTACTTC.

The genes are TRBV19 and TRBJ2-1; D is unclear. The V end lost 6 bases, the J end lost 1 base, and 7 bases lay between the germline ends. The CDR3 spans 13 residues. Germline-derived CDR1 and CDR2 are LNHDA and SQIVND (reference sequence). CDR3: CASRGESYNEQFF. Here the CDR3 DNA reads TGTGCCAGTAGGGGCGAATCCTACAATGAGCAGTTCTTC.

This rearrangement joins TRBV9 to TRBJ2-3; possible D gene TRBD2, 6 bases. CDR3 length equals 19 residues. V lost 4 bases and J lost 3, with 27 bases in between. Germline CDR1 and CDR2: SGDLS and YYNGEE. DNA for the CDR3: TGTGCCAGCAGCCTAAAAAGGCGGGACCTTCCTGGGGCAACAGATACGCAGTATTTT. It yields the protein CASSLKRRDLPGATDTQYF.

The CDR3 DNA reads as TGTGCCAGTAGTGAAGGGGATACAATAGCGGGAGTGAGCTCCTACGAGCAGTACTTC. Its translation is CASSEGDTIAGVSSYEQYF. This chain uses TRBV19 with TRBJ2-7, with TRBD2 identical over 9 bases. Germline V gives CDR1 LNHDA, CDR2 SQIVND (reference sequence). The CDR3 runs to 19 residues. V trimming: 5 bases; J trimming: 0 bases; junction bases outside the gene matches: 17. Complete variable domain (other parts from reference TRBV19 and TRBJ2-7): DGGITQSPKYLFRKEGQNVTLSCEQNLNHDAMYWYRQDPGQGLRLIYYSQIVNDFQKGDIAEGYSVSREKKESFPLTVTSAQKNPTAFYLCASSEGDTIAGVSSYEQYFGPGTRLTVT.

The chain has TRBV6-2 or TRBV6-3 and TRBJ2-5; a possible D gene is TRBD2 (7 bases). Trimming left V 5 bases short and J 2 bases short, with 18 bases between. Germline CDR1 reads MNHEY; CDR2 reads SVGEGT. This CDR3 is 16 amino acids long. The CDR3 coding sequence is TGTGCCAGCAGTCGGGGCGGGGGCATAAAACAAGAGACCCAGTACTTC. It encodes CASSRGGGIKQETQYF.

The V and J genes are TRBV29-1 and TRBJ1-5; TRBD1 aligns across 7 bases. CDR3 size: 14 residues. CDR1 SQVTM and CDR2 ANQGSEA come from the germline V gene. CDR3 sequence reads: CGAGGTNSNQPQHF. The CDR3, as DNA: TGCGGGGCAGGGGGAACTAATAGCAATCAGCCCCAGCATTTT. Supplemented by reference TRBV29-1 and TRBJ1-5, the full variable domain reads SAVISQKPSRDICQRGTSLTIQCQVDSQVTMMFWYRQQPGQSLTLIATANQGSEATYESGFVIDKFPISRPNLTFSTLTVSNMSPEDSSIYLCGAGGTNSNQPQHFGDGTRLSIL.

The CDR3 coding sequence is TGTGCCAGCAGCGTAGGCGAGGGTGGGACACCCCTCCACTTT. Protein sequence: CASSVGEGGTPLHF. The chain joins TRBV9 to TRBJ1-6; D not resolved. Between the trimmed V and J ends, which lost 0 bases and 11 bases, there was a span of 12 bases. The CDR3 covers 14 residues. Germline CDR1 and CDR2: SGDLS and YYNGEE.

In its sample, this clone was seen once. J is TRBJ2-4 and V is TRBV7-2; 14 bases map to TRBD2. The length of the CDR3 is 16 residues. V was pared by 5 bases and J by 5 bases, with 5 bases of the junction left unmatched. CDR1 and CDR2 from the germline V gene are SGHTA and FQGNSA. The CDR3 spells CASSVGLAGGENIQYF. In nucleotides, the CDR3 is TGTGCCAGCAGCGTCGGACTAGCGGGAGGCGAAAACATTCAGTACTTC.

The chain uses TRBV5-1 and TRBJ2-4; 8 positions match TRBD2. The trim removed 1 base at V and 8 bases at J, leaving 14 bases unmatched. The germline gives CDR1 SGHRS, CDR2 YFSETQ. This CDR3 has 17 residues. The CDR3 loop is CASSLTTSGPGGDIQYF. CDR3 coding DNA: TGCGCCAGCAGCTTGACTACCTCGGGCCCCGGGGGGGACATTCAGTACTTC.

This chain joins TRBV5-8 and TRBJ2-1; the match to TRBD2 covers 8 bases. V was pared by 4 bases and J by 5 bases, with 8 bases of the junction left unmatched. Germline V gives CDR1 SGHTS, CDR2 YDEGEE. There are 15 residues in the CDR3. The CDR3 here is CASSKGGGRNNEQFF. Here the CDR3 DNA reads TGTGCCAGCAGCAAAGGAGGCGGGAGGAACAATGAGCAGTTCTTC.

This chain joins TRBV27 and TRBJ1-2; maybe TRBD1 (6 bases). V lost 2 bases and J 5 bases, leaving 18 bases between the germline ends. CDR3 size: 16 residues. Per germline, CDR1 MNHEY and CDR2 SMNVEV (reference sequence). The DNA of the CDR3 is TGTGCCAGCAGTTTAACCAGGGGCAATAGGAGGTATGGCTACACCTTC. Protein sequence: CASSLTRGNRRYGYTF.

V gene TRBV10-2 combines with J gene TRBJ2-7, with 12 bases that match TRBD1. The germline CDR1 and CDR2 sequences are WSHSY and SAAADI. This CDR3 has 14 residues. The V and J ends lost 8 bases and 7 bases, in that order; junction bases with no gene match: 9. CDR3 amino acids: CASFEWDRGQEQYF. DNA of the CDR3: TGCGCCAGCTTTGAATGGGACAGGGGGCAAGAGCAGTACTTC.

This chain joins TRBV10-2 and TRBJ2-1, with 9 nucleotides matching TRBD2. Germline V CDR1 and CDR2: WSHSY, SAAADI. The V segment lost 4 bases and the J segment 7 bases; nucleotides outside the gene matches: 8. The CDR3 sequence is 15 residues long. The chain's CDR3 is CASSGSGGPSNEQFF. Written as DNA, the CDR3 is TGCGCCAGCAGTGGTAGCGGGGGCCCCTCGAATGAGCAGTTCTTC.